This passage covers 6 T cell receptor beta chains from one sample sequenced in a study of spatial heterogeneity in lung cancer. TCRdb called the 5' RACE reads again in MiXCR, with one record for every CDR3 protein. The sample includes tens of thousands of distinct CDR3 sequences, around 5.8% seen only once; the top ten take 11%. Time point defined: sample taken at primary tumor resection. From tumor, nontumor lung or frozen PBMC, whole RNA was taken unsorted for sequencing. Here the sequenced sample was PBMCs, taken at surgery. Every receptor here comes from a male donor with early-stage non-small cell lung cancer.

This clonotype has a count of ten or more. The rearrangement links TRBV20-1 to TRBJ1-2; D may be TRBD1 (5 bases). Per the germline V gene, CDR1 is DFQATT and CDR2 is SNEGSKA (reference sequence). The V end was cut by 5 bases, the J end by 7 bases, with 23 bases between. This CDR3 has 15 amino acids. The DNA of the CDR3 is TGCAGTGCTGAAGAGTTAGGGGTGGTACGGGGTGGCTACACCTTC. Protein: CSAEELGVVRGGYTF.

This clonotype has a count of ten or more. The chain carries TRBV12-3 or TRBV12-4 and TRBJ1-1, with D unclear. The CDR3 extends over 15 amino acids. V was shortened by 5 bases and J by 3 bases, with 16 bases between the two germline ends. In DNA, the CDR3 is TGTGCCAGCAGTCATCCGGGAACGGACTACACTGAAGCTTTCTTT. It yields the protein CASSHPGTDYTEAFF.

This clonotype showed up many times. This chain links TRBV27 with TRBJ2-5; either TRBD1 or TRBD2 may fit D (5 bases each). The CDR3 is 14 residues long. The germline CDR1 and CDR2 sequences are MNHEY and SMNVEV (reference sequence). Between the trimmed V and J ends, which lost 6 bases and 4 bases, there was a span of 15 bases. CDR3 in DNA: TGTGCCAGCAGATCTTCTCTTGGGGGAGAGACCCAGTACTTC. It translates to CASRSSLGGETQYF.

This clonotype was picked up many times. J is TRBJ2-2 and V is TRBV5-1, with 11 bases that match TRBD1. The CDR3 loop spans 14 amino acids. The V gene end was trimmed by 5 bases and the J gene end by 7 bases; junction bases not matched to a gene: 4. Germline loops: CDR1 SGHRS, CDR2 YFSETQ. The DNA of the CDR3 is TGCGCCAGCAGAGGGACAGGGGGAAGCGGGGAGCTGTTTTTT. It specifies CASRGTGGSGELFF.

A few counts support this clonotype. This rearrangement joins TRBV6-2 or TRBV6-3 to TRBJ2-1; D might be TRBD1 (6 bases). V was clipped by 2 bases and J by 0 bases, with 14 bases between them. The CDR3 has 17 amino acids. The V gene's germline CDR1 is MNHEY and CDR2 SVGEGT. CDR3 in amino acids: CASSYRLGDISYNEQFF. The CDR3 nucleotides are TGTGCCAGCAGTTACCGCCTAGGGGACATCTCCTACAATGAGCAGTTCTTC.

This clonotype was observed many times. The J gene is TRBJ2-7, the V gene TRBV20-1; 11 bases match TRBD2. The germline gives CDR1 DFQATT, CDR2 SNEGSKA (reference sequence). V lost 4 bases to trimming and J lost 0 bases; unmatched junction nucleotides: 5. The CDR3 is 15 residues long. CDR3 protein: CSATLAGGVSYEQYF. The CDR3 bases are TGCAGTGCTACCCTAGCGGGGGGCGTCTCCTACGAGCAGTACTTC.